This T cell receptor beta chain stems from a study of cytomegalovirus exposure and HLA in healthy donors. General observations from the study: Around 160 TCR beta chains were listed as cytomegalovirus-associated. The CMV antigen specificity of a few CMV-associated chains was confirmed through in vitro analysis.

Germline CDR1 is SGHDN and CDR2 is FVKESK. This CDR3 contains 16 residues. The V gene lost 4 bases and the J gene lost 0 bases, with 15 bases spanning the gap. Both 60 Vbeta primers and 13 Jbeta primers went into the PCR. Profiling relied on immunoSEQ multiplex PCR, and the TCRdb table lists in-frame clones only, not all of them. The data contain about 190,000 clones, roughly 79% of them singletons. Of note for this clone: Its antigen is still unknown.

The rearrangement uses TRBV14 and TRBJ1-2; a weak D match, TRBD1 (6 bases). This sequence originates from a woman younger than 30 in good health and CMV-seronegative. The sequenced sample consisted of PBMCs. The chain's CDR3 is CASSPIRGGANYGYTF. The CDR3 region has the DNA TGTGCCAGCAGCCCTATTAGGGGGGGAGCTAACTATGGCTACACCTTC.